The T cell receptor (beta chain) described here comes from a study of radiotherapy plus CTLA-4 blockade in lung cancer. Across the study: Objective responses occurred in about 17% of patients; about 32% had disease control. Overall study findings and caveats: Following radiotherapy plus ipilimumab, tumor-derived TCR clones expanded in the blood. In blood, early T cell clone dynamics reportedly predicted response best, together with interferon-beta.

Method: immunoSEQ multiplex PCR; TCRdb's copy keeps in-frame clones and lacks some. The repertoire has tens of thousands of clones, 70% to 90% of them found once; the top ten carry roughly 17%. Comments on this clone: Its antigen is undetermined.

Chemo-refractory metastatic non-small-cell lung cancer patients received focal radiation with ipilimumab CTLA-4 blockade. This receptor was identified in a human donor with non-small cell lung cancer that progressed on radiotherapy plus ipilimumab. The sequences come from peripheral blood, collected from a patient treated with radiotherapy plus ipilimumab.

As DNA, the CDR3 is TGTGCCAGCAGTTATGGTCAGGGGGCAATATATCAGCCCCAGCATTTT. Its protein is CASSYGQGAIYQPQHF. The chain employs TRBV6-5 and TRBJ1-5, with 8 bases matching TRBD1. In germline, CDR1 is MNHEY, CDR2 SVGAGI. V was pared by 3 bases and J by 5 bases, with 9 bases of the junction left unmatched. This CDR3 is built from 16 residues.